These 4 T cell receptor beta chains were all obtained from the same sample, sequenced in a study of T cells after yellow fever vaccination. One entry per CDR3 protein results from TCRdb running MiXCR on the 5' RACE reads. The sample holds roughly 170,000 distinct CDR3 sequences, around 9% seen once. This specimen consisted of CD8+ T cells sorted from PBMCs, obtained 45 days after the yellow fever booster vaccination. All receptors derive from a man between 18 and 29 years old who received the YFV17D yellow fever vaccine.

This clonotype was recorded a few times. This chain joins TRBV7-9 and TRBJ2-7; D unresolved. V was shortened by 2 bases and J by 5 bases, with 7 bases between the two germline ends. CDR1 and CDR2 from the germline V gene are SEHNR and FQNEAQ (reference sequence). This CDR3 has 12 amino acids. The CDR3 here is CASSLSIHEQYF. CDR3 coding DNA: TGTGCCAGCAGCTTATCTATCCACGAGCAGTACTTC.

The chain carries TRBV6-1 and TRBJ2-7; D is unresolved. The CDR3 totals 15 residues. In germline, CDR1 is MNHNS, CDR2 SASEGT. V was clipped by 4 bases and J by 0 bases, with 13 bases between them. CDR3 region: CASSARPSASYEQYV. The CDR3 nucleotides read TGTGCCAGCAGTGCTCGGCCCTCCGCCTCCTACGAGCAGTACGTC.

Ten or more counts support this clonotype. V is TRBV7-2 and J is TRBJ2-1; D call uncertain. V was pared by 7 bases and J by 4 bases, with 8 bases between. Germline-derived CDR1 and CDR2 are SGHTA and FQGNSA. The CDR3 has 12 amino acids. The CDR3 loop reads CASNGPYNEQFF. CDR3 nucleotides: TGTGCCAGCAATGGTCCATACAATGAGCAGTTCTTC.

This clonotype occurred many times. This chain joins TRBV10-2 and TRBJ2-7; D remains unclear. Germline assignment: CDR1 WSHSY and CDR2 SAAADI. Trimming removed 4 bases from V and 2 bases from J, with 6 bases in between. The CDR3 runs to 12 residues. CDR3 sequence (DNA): TGCGCCAGCAGTGGGGATCCCTACGAGCAGTACTTC. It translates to CASSGDPYEQYF.